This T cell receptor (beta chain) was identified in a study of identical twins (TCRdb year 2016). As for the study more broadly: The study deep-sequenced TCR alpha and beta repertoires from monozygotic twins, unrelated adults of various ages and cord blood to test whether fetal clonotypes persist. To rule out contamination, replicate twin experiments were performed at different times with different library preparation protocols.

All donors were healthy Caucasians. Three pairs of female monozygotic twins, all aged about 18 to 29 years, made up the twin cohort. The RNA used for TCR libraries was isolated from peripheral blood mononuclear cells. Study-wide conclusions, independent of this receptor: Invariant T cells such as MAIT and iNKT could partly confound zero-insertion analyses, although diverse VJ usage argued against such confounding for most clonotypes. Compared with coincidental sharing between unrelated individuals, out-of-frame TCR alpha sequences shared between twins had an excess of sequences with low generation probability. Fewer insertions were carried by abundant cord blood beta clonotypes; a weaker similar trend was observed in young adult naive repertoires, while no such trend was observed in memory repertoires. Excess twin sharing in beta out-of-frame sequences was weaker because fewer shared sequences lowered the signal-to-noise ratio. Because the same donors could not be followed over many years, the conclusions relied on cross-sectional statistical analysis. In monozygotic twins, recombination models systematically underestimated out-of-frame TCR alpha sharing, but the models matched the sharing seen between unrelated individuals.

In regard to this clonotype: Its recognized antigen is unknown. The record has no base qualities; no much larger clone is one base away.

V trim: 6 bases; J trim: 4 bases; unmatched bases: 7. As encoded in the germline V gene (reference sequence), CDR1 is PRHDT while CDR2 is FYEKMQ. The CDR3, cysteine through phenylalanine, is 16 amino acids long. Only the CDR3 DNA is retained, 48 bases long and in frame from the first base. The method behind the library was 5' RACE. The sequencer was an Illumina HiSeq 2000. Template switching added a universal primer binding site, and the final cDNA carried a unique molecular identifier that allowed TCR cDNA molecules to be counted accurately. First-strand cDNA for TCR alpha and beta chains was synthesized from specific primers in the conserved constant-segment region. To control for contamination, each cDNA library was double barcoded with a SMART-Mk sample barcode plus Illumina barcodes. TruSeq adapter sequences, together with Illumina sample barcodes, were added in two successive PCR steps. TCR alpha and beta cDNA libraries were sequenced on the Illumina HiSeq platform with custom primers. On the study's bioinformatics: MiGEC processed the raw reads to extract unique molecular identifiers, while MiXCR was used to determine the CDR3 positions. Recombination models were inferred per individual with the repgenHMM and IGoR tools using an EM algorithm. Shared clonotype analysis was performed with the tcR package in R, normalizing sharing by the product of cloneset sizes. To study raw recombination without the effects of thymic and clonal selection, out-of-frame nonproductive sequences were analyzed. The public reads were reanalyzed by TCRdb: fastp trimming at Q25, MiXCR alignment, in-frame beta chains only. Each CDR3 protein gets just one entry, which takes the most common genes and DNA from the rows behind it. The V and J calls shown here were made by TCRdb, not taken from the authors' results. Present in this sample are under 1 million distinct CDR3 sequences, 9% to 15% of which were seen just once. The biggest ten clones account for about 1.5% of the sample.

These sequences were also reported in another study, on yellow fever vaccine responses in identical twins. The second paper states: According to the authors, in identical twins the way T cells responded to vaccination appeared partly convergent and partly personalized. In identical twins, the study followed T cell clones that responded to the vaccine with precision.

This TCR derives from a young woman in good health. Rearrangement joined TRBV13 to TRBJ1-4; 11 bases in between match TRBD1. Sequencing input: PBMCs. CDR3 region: CASRRLGTGGNEKLFF. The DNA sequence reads TGTGCCAGCAGACGATTGGGGACAGGGGGTAATGAAAAACTGTTTTTT. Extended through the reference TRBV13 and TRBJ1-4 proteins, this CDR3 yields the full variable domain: AAGVIQSPRHLIKEKRETATLKCYPIPRHDTVYWYQQGPGQDPQFLISFYEKMQSDKGSIPDRFSAQQFSDYHSELNMSSLELGDSALYFCASRRLGTGGNEKLFFGSGTQLSVL.